This TCR beta chain was identified in a study of regulatory T cells in long-lasting Graves disease (dated by TCRdb to the early 2020s). Background on the whole study: Persistent Graves' disease meant more than 5 years of antithyroid drug treatment with TSH receptor autoantibodies that stayed positive. Peripheral blood TCR sequencing and RNA sequencing compared persistent Graves' disease patients with newly diagnosed Graves' disease patients. The study was registered as a clinical trial and conducted in China. TCR sequencing covered some 13 persistent and 20 newly diagnosed Graves' disease patients, some 33 samples in total. On average, persistent Graves' disease patients in the clinical cohort had been on antithyroid drugs for around ten years. Paper-wide results and their limitations: Patients with persistent disease shared more public clonotypes (roughly 2,900) than newly diagnosed patients did (approximately 990). The small sample size was acknowledged by the authors as a limitation that may reduce accuracy. Only the TCR beta chain was sequenced and analyzed. Because the primary lesion, thyroid tissue, could not be accessed, the study looked at peripheral blood alone. Preferential use of TRBV28, TRBJ1-2 and TRBJ2-5 was observed in persistent disease, whereas TRBV20-1 and TRBJ2-1 were favored in newly diagnosed disease. Lower TCR Shannon entropy and fewer highly expanded clones were observed in persistent Graves' disease patients than in newly diagnosed patients, which suggested clonal expansion.

The CDR3 numbers 15 residues from cysteine through phenylalanine. Just the 45-base CDR3 DNA is kept, in frame starting at base 1. Via the germline V gene, CDR1 is MNHNS and CDR2 SASEGT. Trimming removed 6 bases from V and 0 bases from J, leaving 14 bases between the germline ends. Library preparation was by multiplex PCR. Sequencing relied on an Illumina HiSeq 4000. TCR beta libraries were built with iRepertoire HTBI primers and Arm-PCR amplification of CDR3 regions. Before sequencing, the PCR products underwent gel purification. For the original study's pipeline: Gene usage analysis of CDR3 amino acid clonotypes used the 55 to 80 TRBV and 14 TRBJ segments found across samples. COPE and FqMerger were used to merge the filtered high-quality paired reads into contigs. BLAST was used to align contigs to IMGT TRBV, TRBD and TRBJ reference genes, and CDR3 was defined according to IMGT. Any clonotype with a frequency above 0.1% was classified as a highly expanded clone. Repertoire diversity was measured by Shannon entropy, and V-J evenness by the Gini coefficient. Clonotypes shared by more than one individual were considered public. TCRdb passed the public sequencing reads through fastp at Q25 and MiXCR, retaining productive beta sequences. Identical CDR3 protein sequences are pooled into one entry, listed with their most common genes and DNA. The V and J calls shown here were made by TCRdb, not taken from the authors' results. The sample table lists hundreds of thousands of distinct CDR3 sequences, less than 25% of them with a count of one. The top ten hold less than 25% of the sample.

At least ten counts were recorded for this clonotype. Its target antigen remains unknown. Base qualities are not recorded, but no much larger clone differs from it by a single base. The time point label for this specimen denotes: persistent/refractory GD, antithyroid drugs over 5 years with positive TRAb. For both TCR sequencing and RNA sequencing, RNA was extracted from PBMCs using TRIzol. The diagnosis of Graves' disease followed American Thyroid Association guidelines. Patients for the study were recruited at an endocrinology department in Xi'an, China. Each patient gave around 9 milliliters of peripheral blood, collected in an EDTA anticoagulant tube. Ficoll Paque Plus density gradient separation was used to isolate PBMCs, and no further T cell sorting was done. An Agilent 2100 Bioanalyzer and agarose gel were used to assess RNA quality, and a NanoDrop 2000 was used to measure RNA concentration.

This clonotype originated in a female donor with Graves disease. The chain is encoded by TRBV6-1 joined to TRBJ2-5; TRBD1 is a weak D gene call, 5 bases matching. This sample comprised peripheral blood mononuclear cells (PBMCs), obtained when the disease was refractory, from a patient treated with antithyroid drugs. CDR3 loop: CASSRRQRNQETQYF. The DNA sequence reads TGTGCCAGCAGCCGTCGACAGAGAAACCAAGAGACCCAGTACTTC.